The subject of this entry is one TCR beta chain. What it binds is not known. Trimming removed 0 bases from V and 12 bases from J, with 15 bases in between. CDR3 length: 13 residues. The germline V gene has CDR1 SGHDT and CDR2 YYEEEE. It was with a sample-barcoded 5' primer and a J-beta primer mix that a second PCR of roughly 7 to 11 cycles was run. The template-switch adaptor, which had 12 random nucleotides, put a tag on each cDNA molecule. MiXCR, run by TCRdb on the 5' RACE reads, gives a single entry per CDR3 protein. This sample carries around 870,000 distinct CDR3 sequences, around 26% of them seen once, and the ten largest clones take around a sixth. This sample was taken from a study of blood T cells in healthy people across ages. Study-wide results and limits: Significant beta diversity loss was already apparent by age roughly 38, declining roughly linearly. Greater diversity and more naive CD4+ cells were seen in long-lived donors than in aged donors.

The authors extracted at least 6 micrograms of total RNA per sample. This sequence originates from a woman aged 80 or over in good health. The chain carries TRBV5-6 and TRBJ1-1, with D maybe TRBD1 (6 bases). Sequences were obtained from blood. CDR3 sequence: CASSLAGDAVTFF. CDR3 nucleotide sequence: TGTGCCAGCAGCTTGGCAGGGGACGCGGTGACTTTCTTT.